This T cell receptor (beta chain) was sequenced in a study of shared clonotypes between healthy human individuals. Study results and caveats: Collection of samples was limited to blood; tissue repertoires likely differ.

Germline V lookup: CDR1 MNHNS, CDR2 SASEGT. The CDR3 runs to 14 residues. V was cut by 0 bases and J by 4 bases, with 9 bases left in between. Regarding this clone: Its specificity is unknown.

The donors, all of them Caucasian adults, lived in Nashville, Tennessee. Per the study methods: Without quality scores, immunoSEQ junctional reads could not be filtered like full-length reads. Sequenced by immunoSEQ multiplex PCR; TCRdb stores in-frame clones only, minus some. The D gene and trimming were derived from the DNA, and the V and J assignments and clone size from that table. Of around 430,000 clones in the sample, 70% to 80% are singletons; the top ten hold around 13%. The sequence was collected from a middle-aged woman in good health. Some clones in this sample may be carry-over from other donors' samples. The chain combines TRBV6-1 with TRBJ1-2, with D possibly TRBD1 on 5 matching bases. The sequenced material came from PBMCs. The CDR3: CASSEADRFYGYTF. As DNA, the CDR3 is TGTGCCAGCAGTGAAGCTGACAGATTCTATGGCTACACCTTC.